One and the same sample provided the 5 T cell receptor beta chains below, sequenced in a study of human T cells and chemical hapten exposure. TCRdb reanalysed the RACE reads using MiXCR and keeps one entry per CDR3 protein. The table has about 85,000 distinct CDR3 sequences, under 14% seen once; the top ten hold 1.6%. Documented time point: patch test 2, 6 weeks after DPC sensitization. As to treatment: therapeutic diphenylcyclopropenone sensitization with weekly scalp DPC. The sequencing here drew on whole blood, taken in connection with sensitization to the hapten diphenylcyclopropenone (DPC). These receptor sequences come from a man aged 18-30 years with alopecia areata. Some clones in this sample may be carry-over from other donors' samples.

This clonotype was seen only a few times. V is TRBV5-1 and J is TRBJ2-2; D possibly corresponds to TRBD1 (6 bases). Germline lookup yields CDR1 SGHRS and CDR2 YFSETQ. The CDR3 is 15 residues long. V was trimmed by 0 bases and J by 5 bases, leaving 11 bases between them. The CDR3 loop reads CASSLAGQKTGELFF. In nucleotides, the CDR3 is TGCGCCAGCAGCTTGGCTGGACAGAAAACCGGGGAGCTGTTTTTT. The variable domain in full, with the rest retrieved from reference TRBV5-1 and TRBJ2-2, is KAGVTQTPRYLIKTRGQQVTLSCSPISGHRSVSWYQQTPGQGLQFLFEYFSETQRNKGNFPGRFSGRQFSNSRSEMNVSTLELGDSALYLCASSLAGQKTGELFFGEGSRLTVL.

This clonotype was seen only a few times. The chain joins TRBV3-1 to TRBJ1-6, with D maybe TRBD1 (5 bases). This CDR3 is built from 18 residues. Trimming pared 4 bases from V and 0 bases from J, leaving 16 bases between. Germline CDR1 and CDR2: LGHDT and YNNKEL (reference sequence). The CDR3 nucleotides are TGTGCCAGCAGCCGGACCGAATGGGGGAGCTCCTATAATTCACCCCTCCACTTT. It specifies CASSRTEWGSSYNSPLHF.

This clonotype was counted ten times or more. DNA of the CDR3: TGTGCCAGCTCCGTTACAGGGAGTATTGAGCAGTTCTTC. It is translated as CASSVTGSIEQFF. The chain joins TRBV6-4 to TRBJ2-1; D may be TRBD1 (6 bases). Germline V lookup: CDR1 MRHNA, CDR2 SNTAGT. Trimming removed 8 bases at V and 9 bases at J, with 17 bases between. The CDR3 length is 13 residues.

This clonotype was counted many times. This chain links TRBV12-3 or TRBV12-4 with TRBJ2-2; D unclear. Trimming pared 6 bases from V and 7 bases from J, leaving 9 bases between. The CDR3 length is 12 residues. CDR3 loop: CASREGGGELFF. DNA of the CDR3: TGTGCCAGCAGAGAAGGTGGCGGGGAGCTGTTTTTT.

This clonotype was observed a handful of times. The J gene is TRBJ1-5, the V gene TRBV3-1, with unresolved D. Germline V gene data show CDR1 as LGHDT and CDR2 as YNNKEL (reference sequence). V was pared by 0 bases and J by 2 bases, with 11 bases between. This CDR3 spans 16 amino acids. CDR3 nucleotide sequence: TGTGCCAGCAGCCAAGATCTGCAGGTCGGCAATCAGCCCCAGCATTTT. This codes for CASSQDLQVGNQPQHF.